This TCR beta chain was sequenced in a study of early T cells in non-severe SARS-CoV-2 infection (TCRdb year 2021). For the wider study: TCR sequencing used bulk RNA from unsorted whole blood, so alpha and beta chains could not be paired. Beyond this particular receptor, the publication reports: VDJdb matching was skewed toward anti-spike CD8 responses and likely underestimated virus-specific expansions, missing private and CD4 specificities.

CDR1 and CDR2 (DFQATT, SNEGSKA) derive from the germline V gene (reference sequence). Its CDR3 holds 14 amino acids, cysteine through phenylalanine. Just the 42-base CDR3 DNA is kept, in frame starting at base 1. From V the trimming removes 3 bases and from J it removes 1 base, while the gene matches leave 4 bases of the junction unaccounted for. The study was a case-control design nested within a healthcare worker cohort in London, UK, with weekly nasopharyngeal swab PCR tests and blood sampling. Healthcare workers were recruited during the week of the UK lockdown, between 23 and 31 March 2020, and followed weekly for up to 16 weeks. The sample holds many counts of this clonotype. What antigen it recognizes has not been identified. No clone much larger than this one lies a single base away; base qualities are absent. Library preparation was by 5' RACE. The instrument was a NextSeq 500. In the TCR library protocol, unique molecular identifiers were attached to individual cDNA molecules to correct for PCR bias and sequencing error. Both TCR alpha and beta chains were sequenced, and tight co-correlation was observed between alpha and beta sequence abundances in each sample. Per the original workflow: Decombinator V4 was used to annotate TCR sequences for V gene, J gene and CDR3. TCRs were defined as expanded if a significant change between any two time points was detected under a Poisson model with p below 0.0001. TCR abundances were normalised to the total number of TCRs sequenced in each sample and reported as counts per million. TRAV1-2 paired with TRAJ12, TRAJ20 or TRAJ33 defined MAIT TCRs, while TRAV10 paired with TRAJ18 defined iNKT TCRs. VDJdb, accessed 1 November 2021, was searched for CMV, EBV and SARS-CoV-2 annotated TCRs, excluding TCRs annotated for multiple antigens. TCRdb reran the public reads through fastp at Q25 and MiXCR, keeping productive beta chains. Rows are unified per CDR3 protein, each entry keeping the most common DNA and genes. These V and J calls originate from TCRdb's pipeline instead of the authors' own analysis. The sample table lists around 25,000 distinct CDR3 sequences, about 4% of them with a count of one. The ten most abundant clones make up about a tenth of the sample.

This chain joins TRBV20-1 to TRBJ2-7, with 9 bases in between that match TRBD2. The sequencing sample was made of whole blood. This receptor was taken from an adult who was a healthcare worker with PCR-confirmed SARS-CoV-2 infection or an uninfected control (not recorded which). The sequence in DNA is TGCAGTGCTAGGGCTAGCGGGATGTCCTACGAGCAGTACTTC. Its protein is CSARASGMSYEQYF.